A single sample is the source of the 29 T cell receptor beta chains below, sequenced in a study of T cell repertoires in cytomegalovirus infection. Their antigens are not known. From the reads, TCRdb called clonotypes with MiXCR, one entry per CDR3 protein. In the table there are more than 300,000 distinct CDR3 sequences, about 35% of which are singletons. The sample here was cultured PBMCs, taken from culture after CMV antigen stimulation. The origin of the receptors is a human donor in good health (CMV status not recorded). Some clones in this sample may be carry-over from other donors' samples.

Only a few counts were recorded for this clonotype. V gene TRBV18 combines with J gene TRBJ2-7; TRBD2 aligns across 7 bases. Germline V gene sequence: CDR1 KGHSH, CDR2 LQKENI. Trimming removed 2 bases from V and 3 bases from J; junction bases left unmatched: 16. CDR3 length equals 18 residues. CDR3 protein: CASSPDGLAVNPYYEQYF. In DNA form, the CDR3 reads TGTGCCAGCTCACCAGACGGGCTAGCGGTAAATCCGTACTACGAGCAGTACTTC.

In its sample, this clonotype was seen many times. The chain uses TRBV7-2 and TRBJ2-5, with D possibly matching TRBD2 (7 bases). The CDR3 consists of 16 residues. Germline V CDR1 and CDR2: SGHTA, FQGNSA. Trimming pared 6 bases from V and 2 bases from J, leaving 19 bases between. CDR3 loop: CASSFPGGAGQETQYF. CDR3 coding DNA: TGTGCCAGCAGTTTTCCGGGGGGCGCGGGGCAAGAGACCCAGTACTTC.

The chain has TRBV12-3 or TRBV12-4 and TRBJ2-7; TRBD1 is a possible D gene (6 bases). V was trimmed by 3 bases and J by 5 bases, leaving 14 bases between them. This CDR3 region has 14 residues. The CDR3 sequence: CASSFDRLINEQYF. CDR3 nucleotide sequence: TGTGCCAGCAGTTTCGACAGGTTGATCAACGAGCAGTACTTC.

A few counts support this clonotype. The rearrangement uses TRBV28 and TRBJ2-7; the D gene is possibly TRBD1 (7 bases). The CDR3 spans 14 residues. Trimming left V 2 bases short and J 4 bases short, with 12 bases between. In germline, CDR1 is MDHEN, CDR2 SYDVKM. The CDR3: CASSLTGEAYEQYV. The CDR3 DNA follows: TGTGCCAGCAGTTTAACAGGGGAGGCGTACGAGCAGTACGTC.

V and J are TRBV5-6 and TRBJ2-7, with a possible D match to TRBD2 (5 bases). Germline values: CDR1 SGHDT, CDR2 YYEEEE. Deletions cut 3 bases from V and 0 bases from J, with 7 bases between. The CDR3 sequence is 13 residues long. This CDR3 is CASSSGFSYEQYF. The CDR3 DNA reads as TGTGCCAGCAGCTCGGGGTTCTCCTACGAGCAGTACTTC.

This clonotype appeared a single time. In nucleotides, the CDR3 is TGTGCCAGCAGTCCCGATCTGACAGGGGACAGTCAAGAGACCCAGTACTTC. Translation: CASSPDLTGDSQETQYF. The V call is TRBV12-3 or TRBV12-4, the J call TRBJ2-5, with TRBD1 matching over 8 bases. The CDR3 consists of 17 residues. After removal of 5 bases from V and 2 bases from J, the junction contained 13 bases not matched to a gene.

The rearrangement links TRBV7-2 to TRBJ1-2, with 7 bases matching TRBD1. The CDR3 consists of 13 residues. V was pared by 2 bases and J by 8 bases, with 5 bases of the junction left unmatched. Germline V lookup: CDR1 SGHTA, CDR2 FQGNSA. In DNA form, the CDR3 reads TGTGCCAGCAGCTTATTCTTCAGGGGGGGCTACACCTTC. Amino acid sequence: CASSLFFRGGYTF. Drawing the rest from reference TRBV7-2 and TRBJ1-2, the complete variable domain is GAGVSQSPSNKVTEKGKDVELRCDPISGHTALYWYRQSLGQGLEFLIYFQGNSAPDKSGLPSDRFSAERTGGSVSTLTIQRTQQEDSAVYLCASSLFFRGGYTFGSGTRLTVV.

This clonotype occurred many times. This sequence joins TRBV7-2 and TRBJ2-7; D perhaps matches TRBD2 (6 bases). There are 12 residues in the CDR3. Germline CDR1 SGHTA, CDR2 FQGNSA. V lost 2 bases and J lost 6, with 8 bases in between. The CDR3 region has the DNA TGTGCCAGCAGCTTACGCGGGACCGAGCAGTACTTC. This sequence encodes CASSLRGTEQYF.

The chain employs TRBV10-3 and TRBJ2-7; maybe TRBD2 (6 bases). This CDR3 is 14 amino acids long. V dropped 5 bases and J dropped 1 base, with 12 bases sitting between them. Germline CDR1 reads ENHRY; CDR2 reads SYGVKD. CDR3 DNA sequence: TGTGCCATCAGTAACCGGGAGTGGTCCTACGAGCAGTACGTC. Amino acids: CAISNREWSYEQYV.

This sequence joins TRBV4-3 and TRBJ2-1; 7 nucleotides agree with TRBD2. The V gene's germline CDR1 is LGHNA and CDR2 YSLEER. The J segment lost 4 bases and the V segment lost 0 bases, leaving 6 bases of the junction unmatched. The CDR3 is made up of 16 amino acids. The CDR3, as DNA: TGCGCCAGCAGCCAAGAAGCGGGGATGCAGTACAATGAGCAGTTCTTC. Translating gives CASSQEAGMQYNEQFF.

The CDR3 is CASSTRQGLTIEAFF. The CDR3 DNA reads TGTGCCAGCAGTACAAGACAGGGTTTAACTATAGAAGCTTTCTTT. The chain combines TRBV6-2 or TRBV6-3 with TRBJ1-1, with TRBD1 matching over 7 bases. The J segment lost 8 bases and the V segment lost 5 bases, leaving 14 bases of the junction unmatched. The length of the CDR3 is 15 residues. Germline V CDR1 and CDR2: MNHEY, SVGEGT.

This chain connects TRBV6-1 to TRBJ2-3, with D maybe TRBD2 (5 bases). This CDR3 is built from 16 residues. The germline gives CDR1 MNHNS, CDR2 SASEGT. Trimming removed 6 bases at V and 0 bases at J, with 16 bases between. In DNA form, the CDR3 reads TGTGCCAGCAGCCAACTTCGGGCGGGTAGCACAGATACGCAGTATTTT. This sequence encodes CASSQLRAGSTDTQYF.

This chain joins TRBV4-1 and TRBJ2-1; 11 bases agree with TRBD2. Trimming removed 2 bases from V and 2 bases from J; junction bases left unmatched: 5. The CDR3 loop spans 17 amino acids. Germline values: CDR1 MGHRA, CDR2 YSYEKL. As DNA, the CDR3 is TGCGCCAGCAGCCAAAGTCTAGCGGGAGGACCCTACAATGAGCAGTTCTTC. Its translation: CASSQSLAGGPYNEQFF.

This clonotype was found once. The chain's CDR3 is CASSQDGGDRGYSYTF. As DNA, the CDR3 is TGCGCCAGCAGCCAAGATGGTGGGGACAGGGGATATAGCTACACCTTC. The chain employs TRBV4-3 and TRBJ1-2, with 10 positions matching TRBD1. Germline V gene sequence: CDR1 LGHNA, CDR2 YSLEER. CDR3 length equals 16 residues. V shed 0 bases, J shed 9 bases, and the junction held 10 bases outside the gene matches.

The DNA for the CDR3 is TGTGCCATTTCCCGGGGGGACAGGCCGACCGGGGAGCTGTTTTTT. Its translation: CAISRGDRPTGELFF. The chain carries TRBV12-3 or TRBV12-4 and TRBJ2-2; TRBD1 is a possible D gene (8 bases). There are 15 residues in the CDR3. The V and J ends lost 10 bases and 5 bases respectively, with 20 bases between them.

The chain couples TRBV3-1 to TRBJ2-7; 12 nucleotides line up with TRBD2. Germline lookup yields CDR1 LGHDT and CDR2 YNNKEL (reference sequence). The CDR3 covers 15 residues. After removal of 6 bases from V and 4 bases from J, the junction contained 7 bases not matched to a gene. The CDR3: CASRAGTSGWYEQYF. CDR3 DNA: TGTGCCAGCAGGGCGGGGACTAGCGGGTGGTACGAGCAGTACTTC.

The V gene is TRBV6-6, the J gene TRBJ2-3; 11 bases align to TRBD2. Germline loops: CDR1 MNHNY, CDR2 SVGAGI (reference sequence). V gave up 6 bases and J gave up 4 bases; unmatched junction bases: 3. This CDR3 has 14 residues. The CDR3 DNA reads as TGTGCCAGCAGACTAGCGGGAGAATCAGATACGCAGTATTTT. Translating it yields CASRLAGESDTQYF.

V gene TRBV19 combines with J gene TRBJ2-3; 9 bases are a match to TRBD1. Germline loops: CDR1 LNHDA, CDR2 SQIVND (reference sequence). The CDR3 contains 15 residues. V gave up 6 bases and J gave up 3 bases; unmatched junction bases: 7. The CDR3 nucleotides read TGTGCCAGTAGCGAGGGACAGGGCCAGACAGATACGCAGTATTTT. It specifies CASSEGQGQTDTQYF.

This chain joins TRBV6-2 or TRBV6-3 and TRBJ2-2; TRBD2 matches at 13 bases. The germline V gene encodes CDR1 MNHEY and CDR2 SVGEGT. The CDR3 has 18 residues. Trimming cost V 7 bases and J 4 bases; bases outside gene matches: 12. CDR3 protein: CASKITSGRAAITGELFF. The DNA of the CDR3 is TGTGCCAGCAAGATTACTAGCGGGAGGGCCGCGATCACCGGGGAGCTGTTTTTT.

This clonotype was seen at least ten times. This CDR3 reads CASSPWRDYEQYF. The CDR3 nucleotides are TGTGCCAGCAGCCCCTGGCGGGATTACGAGCAGTACTTC. The chain is built from TRBV7-8 and TRBJ2-7; a possible D gene is TRBD2 (6 bases). The CDR3 runs to 13 residues. The V gene lost 5 bases and the J gene lost 4 bases, with 12 bases spanning the gap. Per germline, CDR1 SGHVS and CDR2 FQNEAQ.

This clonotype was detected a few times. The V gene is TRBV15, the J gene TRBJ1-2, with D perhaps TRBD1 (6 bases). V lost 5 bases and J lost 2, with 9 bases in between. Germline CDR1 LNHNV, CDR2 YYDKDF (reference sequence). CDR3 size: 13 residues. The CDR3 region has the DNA TGTGCCACCAGCCTCAGGGGCAACTATGGCTACACCTTC. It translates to CATSLRGNYGYTF.

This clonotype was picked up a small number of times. CDR3 sequence (DNA): TGCGCCAGCAGCCCCTCGGACAGGGAGAACACTGAAGCTTTCTTT. Its protein is CASSPSDRENTEAFF. The V and J genes are TRBV4-1 and TRBJ1-1, with TRBD1 matching 8 bases. Per the germline V gene, CDR1 is MGHRA and CDR2 is YSYEKL. The CDR3 covers 15 residues. With V trimmed by 4 bases and J by 1 base, 5 bases remained unmatched.

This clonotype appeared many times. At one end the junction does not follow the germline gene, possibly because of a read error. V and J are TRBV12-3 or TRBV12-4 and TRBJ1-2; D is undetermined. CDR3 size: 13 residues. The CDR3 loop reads CASSLAANYGYTF. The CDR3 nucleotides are TGTGCCAGCAGCTTAGCAGCTAACTATGGCTACACCTTC.

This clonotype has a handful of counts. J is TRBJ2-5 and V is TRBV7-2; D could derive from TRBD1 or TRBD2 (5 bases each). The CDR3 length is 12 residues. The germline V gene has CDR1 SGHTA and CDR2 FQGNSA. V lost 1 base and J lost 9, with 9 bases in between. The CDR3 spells CASSLDGDAQYF. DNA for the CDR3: TGTGCCAGCAGCTTAGATGGGGACGCCCAGTACTTC.

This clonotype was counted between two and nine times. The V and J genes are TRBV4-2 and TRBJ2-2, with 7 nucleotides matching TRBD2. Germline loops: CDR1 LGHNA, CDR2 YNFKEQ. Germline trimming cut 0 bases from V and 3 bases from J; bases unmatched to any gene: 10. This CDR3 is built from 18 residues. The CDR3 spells CASSQEGHAAGYTGELFF. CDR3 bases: TGTGCCAGCAGCCAAGAAGGCCACGCAGCGGGGTACACCGGGGAGCTGTTTTTT.

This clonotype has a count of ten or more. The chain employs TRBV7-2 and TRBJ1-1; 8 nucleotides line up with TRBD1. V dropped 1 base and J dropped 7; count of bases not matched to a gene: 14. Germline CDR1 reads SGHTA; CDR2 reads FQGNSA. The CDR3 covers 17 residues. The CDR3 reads CASSLGDQGAQLIEAFF. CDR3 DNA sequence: TGTGCCAGCAGCTTAGGCGACCAGGGGGCGCAACTAATTGAAGCTTTCTTT.

The CDR3 region has the DNA TGTGCCAGTAGTATAGAGGCTACCCAAGAGACCCAGTACTTC. It codes for CASSIEATQETQYF. The chain recombines TRBV19 with TRBJ2-5; D not certain. V was trimmed by 0 bases and J by 1 base, leaving 6 bases between them. Germline V gene sequence: CDR1 LNHDA, CDR2 SQIVND (reference sequence). This CDR3 contains 14 residues. The complete variable domain, with remaining parts taken from reference TRBV19 and TRBJ2-5, reads DGGITQSPKYLFRKEGQNVTLSCEQNLNHDAMYWYRQDPGQGLRLIYYSQIVNDFQKGDIAEGYSVSREKKESFPLTVTSAQKNPTAFYLCASSIEATQETQYFGPGTRLLVL.

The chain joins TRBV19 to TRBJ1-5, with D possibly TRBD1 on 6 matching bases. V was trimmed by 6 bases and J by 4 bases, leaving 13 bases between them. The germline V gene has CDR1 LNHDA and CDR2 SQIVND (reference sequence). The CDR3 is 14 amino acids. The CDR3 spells CASSRQGGNQPQHF. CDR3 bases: TGTGCCAGTAGCCGGCAAGGGGGTAATCAGCCCCAGCATTTT.

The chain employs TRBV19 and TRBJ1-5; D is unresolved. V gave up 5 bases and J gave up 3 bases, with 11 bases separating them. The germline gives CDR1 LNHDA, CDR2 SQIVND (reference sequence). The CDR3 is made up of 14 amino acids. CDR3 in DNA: TGTGCCAGTAGTTGGGCCGCTACCAATCAGCCCCAGCATTTT. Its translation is CASSWAATNQPQHF.